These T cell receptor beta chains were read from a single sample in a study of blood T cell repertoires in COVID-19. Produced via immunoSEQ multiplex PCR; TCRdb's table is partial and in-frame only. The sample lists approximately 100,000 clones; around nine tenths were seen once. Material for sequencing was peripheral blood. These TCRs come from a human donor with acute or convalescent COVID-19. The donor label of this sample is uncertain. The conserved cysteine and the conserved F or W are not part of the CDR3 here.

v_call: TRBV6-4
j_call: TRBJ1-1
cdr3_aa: ASRQGFNTEAF

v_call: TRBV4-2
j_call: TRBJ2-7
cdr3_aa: ASSQLSGAYEQY

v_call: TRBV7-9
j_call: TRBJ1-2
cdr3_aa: ASSSLAQGYGYT

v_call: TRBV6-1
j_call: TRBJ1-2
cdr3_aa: ASSESWTGNYGYT

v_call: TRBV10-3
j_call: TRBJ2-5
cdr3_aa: AISGQKGETQY

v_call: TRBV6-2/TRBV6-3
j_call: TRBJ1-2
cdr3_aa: ASSYGTGVRGYT

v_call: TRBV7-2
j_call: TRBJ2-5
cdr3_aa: ASSFQAGEETQY

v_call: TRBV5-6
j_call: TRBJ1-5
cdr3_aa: ASSNRDRYNQPQH

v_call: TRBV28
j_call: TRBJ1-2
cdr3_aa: ASSLQGNYGYT

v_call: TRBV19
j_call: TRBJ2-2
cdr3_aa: ASSIGYAWRTGELF

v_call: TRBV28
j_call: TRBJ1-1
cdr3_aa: ASSPQDREGAEAF

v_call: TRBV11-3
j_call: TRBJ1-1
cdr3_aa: ASSFAENTEAF

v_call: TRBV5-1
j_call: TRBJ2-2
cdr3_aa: ASSLGQFTGELF

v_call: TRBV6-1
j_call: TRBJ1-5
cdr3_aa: ASSESGGPVQPQH

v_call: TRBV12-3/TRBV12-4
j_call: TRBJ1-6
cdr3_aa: ASSFPGAPLH

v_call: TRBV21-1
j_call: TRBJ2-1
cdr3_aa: ASRQQGIEYNEQF

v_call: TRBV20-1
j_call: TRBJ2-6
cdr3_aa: SASAVSGANVLT

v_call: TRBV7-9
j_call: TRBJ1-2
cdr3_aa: ASSLGQGPNYGYT

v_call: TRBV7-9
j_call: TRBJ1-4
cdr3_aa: ASSQGQGNEKLF

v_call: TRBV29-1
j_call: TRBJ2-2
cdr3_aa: SAGTGNTGELF

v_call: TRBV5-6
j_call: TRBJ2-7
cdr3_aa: ASSYGQGRYEQY

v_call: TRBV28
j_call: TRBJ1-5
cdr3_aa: ASSLTGPGNQPQH

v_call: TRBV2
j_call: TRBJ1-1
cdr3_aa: ASSEAVRDAF

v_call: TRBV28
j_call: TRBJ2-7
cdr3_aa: ASSLRTGVYEQY

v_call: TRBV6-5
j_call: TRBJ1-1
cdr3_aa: ASSSGQENTEAF

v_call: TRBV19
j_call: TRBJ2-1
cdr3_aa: ASTVTSGEYNEQF

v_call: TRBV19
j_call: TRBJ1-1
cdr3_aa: ASSIQGRAF

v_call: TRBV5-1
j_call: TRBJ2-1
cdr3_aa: ASSFAQGQDYNEQF

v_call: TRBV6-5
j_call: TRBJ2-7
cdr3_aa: ASTKRRGQTYEQY

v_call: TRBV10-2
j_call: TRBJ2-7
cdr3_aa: ASSDVGKGAEQY

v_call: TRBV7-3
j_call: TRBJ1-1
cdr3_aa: ASSSDSMNTEAF

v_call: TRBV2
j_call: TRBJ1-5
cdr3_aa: ASSATEAEQPQH

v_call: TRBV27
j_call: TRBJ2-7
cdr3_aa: ASSPTSGSTYEQY

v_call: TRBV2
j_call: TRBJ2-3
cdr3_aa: ASSERTGGDTQY

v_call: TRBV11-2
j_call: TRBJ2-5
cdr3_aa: ASSLGRGLGETQY

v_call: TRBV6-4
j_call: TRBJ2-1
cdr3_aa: ASSRTEDNEQF

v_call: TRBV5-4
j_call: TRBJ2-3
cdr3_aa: ASSESGRVHGTQY

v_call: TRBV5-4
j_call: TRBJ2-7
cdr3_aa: ASSSVGTISGEQY

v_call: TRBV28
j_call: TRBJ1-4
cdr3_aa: ASRQGNGEKLF

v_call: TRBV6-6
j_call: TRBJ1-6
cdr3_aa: ASSYYQGSNSPLH

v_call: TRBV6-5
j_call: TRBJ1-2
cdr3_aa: ASSYLSGQSNYGYT

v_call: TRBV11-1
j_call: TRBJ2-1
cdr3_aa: ASSFNGGTYNEQF

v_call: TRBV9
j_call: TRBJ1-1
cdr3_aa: ASSVDQGPDTEAF

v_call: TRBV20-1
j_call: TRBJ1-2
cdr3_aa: SASEGHGYT

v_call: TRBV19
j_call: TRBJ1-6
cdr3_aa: ASSIRLDRINSPLH

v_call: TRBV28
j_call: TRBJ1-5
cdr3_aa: ASSLIGQHNQPQH

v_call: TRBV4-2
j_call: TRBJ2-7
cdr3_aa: ASSQDSGNYEQY

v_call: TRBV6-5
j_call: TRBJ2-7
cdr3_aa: ASLTGQTYEQY

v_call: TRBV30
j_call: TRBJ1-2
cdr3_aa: AWWTGFGYT

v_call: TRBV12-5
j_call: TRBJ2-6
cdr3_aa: ASGLGAAGANVLT

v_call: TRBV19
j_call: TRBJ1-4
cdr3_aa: ASSILSTGGDEKLF

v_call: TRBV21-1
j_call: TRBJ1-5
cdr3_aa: ASSIGQPNQPQH

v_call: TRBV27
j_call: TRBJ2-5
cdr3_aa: ASKEAGQGTETQY

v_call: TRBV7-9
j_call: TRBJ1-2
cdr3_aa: ASSLRDSTYGYT